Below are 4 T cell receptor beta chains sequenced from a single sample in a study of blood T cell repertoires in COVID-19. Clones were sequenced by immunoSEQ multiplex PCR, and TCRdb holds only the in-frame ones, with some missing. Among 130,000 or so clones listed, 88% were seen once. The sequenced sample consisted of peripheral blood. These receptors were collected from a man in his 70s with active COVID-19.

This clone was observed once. The CDR3 DNA reads TGTGCCAGCTCAAGCGAGAGCCAGGGTATTCGGCAGTACTTC. Its translation is CASSSESQGIRQYF. The chain uses TRBV18 and TRBJ2-7; maybe TRBD1 (5 bases). V lost 5 bases, J lost 9 bases, and 20 bases lay in between. Germline CDR1 KGHSH, CDR2 LQKENI. The CDR3 is made up of 14 amino acids.

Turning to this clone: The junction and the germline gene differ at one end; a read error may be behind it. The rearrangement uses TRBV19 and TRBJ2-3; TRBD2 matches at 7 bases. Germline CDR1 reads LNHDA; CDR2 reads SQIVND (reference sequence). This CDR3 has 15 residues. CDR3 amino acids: CASSPDLTSRDTQYF. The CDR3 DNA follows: TGTGCCAGTAGCCCCGATTTGACTAGCAGAGATACGCAGTATTTT.

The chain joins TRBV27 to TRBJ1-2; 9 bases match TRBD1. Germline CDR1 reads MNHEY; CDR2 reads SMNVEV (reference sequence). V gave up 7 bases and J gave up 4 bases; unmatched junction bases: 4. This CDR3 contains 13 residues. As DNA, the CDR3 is TGTGCCAGCACCTCGGACAGGGGCTATGGCTACACCTTC. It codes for CASTSDRGYGYTF.

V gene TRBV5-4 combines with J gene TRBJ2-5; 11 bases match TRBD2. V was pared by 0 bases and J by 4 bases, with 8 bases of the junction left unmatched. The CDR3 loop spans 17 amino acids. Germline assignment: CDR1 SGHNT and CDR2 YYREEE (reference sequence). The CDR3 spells CASSLGLAGSRGETQYF. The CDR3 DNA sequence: TGTGCCAGCAGCTTGGGACTAGCGGGATCCAGAGGAGAGACCCAGTACTTC.